A selection of T cell receptor beta chains follows, all from one sample in a study of T cell responses to AZD1222 COVID-19 vaccine. TCRdb's table, derived via immunoSEQ multiplex PCR, lists solely in-frame clones and lacks some. The top ten clones hold 20% to 30% of a sample with around 72,000 clones, about nine tenths of them seen once. Sequenced here: peripheral blood, sampled on day 0 of AZD1222 vaccination. All receptors derive from an adult in good health. The CDR3 runs from the conserved cysteine through the conserved F or W. Fields, in order: J gene, clone size, V gene, D gene, CDR3 protein, CDR3 DNA. The D gene is left open where the match is weak. Not every row has a clone size; where given, it reads once, few, many or a size class.

>TRBJ2-5|few|TRBV10-2|.
CASSETPRQTQYF
TGCGCCAGCAGTGAGACCCCACGACAGACCCAGTACTTC
>TRBJ2-1|.|TRBV6-6|.
CASSYSNNEQFF
TGTGCCAGCAGTTACTCGAACAATGAGCAGTTCTTC
>TRBJ1-3|.|TRBV24-1|.
CATSDFRSSPGNTIYF
TGTGCCACCAGTGATTTCCGGTCGTCACCAGGAAACACCATATATTTT
>TRBJ1-2|.|TRBV6-1|.
CASSVAGSGYTF
TGTGCCAGCAGTGTAGCAGGGTCCGGCTACACCTTC
>TRBJ1-6|.|TRBV28|.
CASSLSPGADSPLHF
TGTGCCAGCAGTTTATCTCCGGGAGCCGATTCACCCCTCCACTTT
>TRBJ1-5|.|TRBV28|.
CASSLLVQPQHF
TGTGCCAGCAGTTTGCTCGTGCAGCCCCAGCATTTT
>TRBJ1-5|.|TRBV3-1/TRBV3-2|.
CASSQAGNQPQHF
TGTGCCAGCAGCCAAGCAGGCAATCAGCCCCAGCATTTT
>TRBJ1-6|.|TRBV2|TRBD1
CASSPAGQPNSPLHF
TGTGCCAGCAGTCCCGCGGGACAGCCTAATTCACCCCTCCACTTT
>TRBJ1-4|once|TRBV20-1|.
CSARHDEKLFF
TGCAGTGCTAGGCACGATGAAAAACTGTTTTTT
>TRBJ2-5|.|TRBV6-1|TRBD1
CASSVWDRGYQETQYF
TGTGCCAGCAGTGTTTGGGACAGGGGCTACCAAGAGACCCAGTACTTC
>TRBJ1-5|.|TRBV19|.
CASSIESFNQPQHF
TGTGCCAGTAGTATAGAGTCATTCAATCAGCCCCAGCATTTT
>TRBJ2-1|.|TRBV9|TRBD2
CASSLREGTGVDEQFF
TGTGCCAGCAGCCTAAGGGAGGGAACGGGGGTCGATGAGCAGTTCTTC
>TRBJ1-6|.|TRBV19|.
CASSPPGSYNSPLHF
TGTGCCAGTAGTCCACCTGGCTCCTATAATTCACCCCTCCACTTT
>TRBJ2-1|.|TRBV6-6|TRBD1
CASSPPGTVSYNEQFF
TGTGCCAGCAGTCCTCCCGGGACAGTTAGCTACAATGAGCAGTTCTTC
>TRBJ2-7|.|TRBV7-9|TRBD1
CASSAQQGSSYEQYF
TGTGCCAGCAGCGCCCAACAGGGGAGCTCCTACGAGCAGTACTTC
>TRBJ1-1|.|TRBV2|.
CASSYRVFEAFF
TGTGCCAGCAGCTACAGGGTTTTTGAAGCTTTCTTT
>TRBJ2-7|once|TRBV5-8|TRBD2
CASSFQFRGSGALAYEQYF
TGTGCCAGCAGCTTTCAGTTTCGGGGTAGCGGGGCCCTAGCCTACGAGCAGTACTTC
>TRBJ1-2|.|TRBV7-2|TRBD1
CASSFGTGESYGYTF
TGTGCCAGCAGCTTCGGGACAGGGGAGAGCTATGGCTACACCTTC
>TRBJ1-6|.|TRBV27|.
CASSLYADNSPLHF
TGTGCCAGCAGTTTATACGCGGATAATTCACCCCTCCACTTT
>TRBJ2-2|.|TRBV18|.
CASSPPAVTGELFF
TGTGCCAGCTCACCACCGGCCGTCACCGGGGAGCTGTTTTTT
>TRBJ2-5|.|TRBV15|TRBD2
CATSRVAGGIGETQYF
TGTGCCACCAGCAGAGTCGCGGGGGGCATTGGAGAGACCCAGTACTTC
>TRBJ1-4|.|TRBV10-3|TRBD1
CAISERPPGQGNEKLFF
TGTGCCATCAGTGAGCGACCACCGGGACAGGGGAATGAAAAACTGTTTTTT
>TRBJ2-3|.|TRBV7-2|TRBD2
CASSFSGNTQYF
TGTGCCAGCAGCTTCAGCGGGAATACGCAGTATTTT
>TRBJ2-7|.|TRBV20-1|TRBD2
CSASLAGGEQYF
TGCAGTGCTAGTCTAGCGGGGGGCGAGCAGTACTTC
>TRBJ1-5|.|TRBV6-5|.
CASRETNSNQPQHF
TGTGCCAGCAGAGAGACAAATAGCAATCAGCCCCAGCATTTT
>TRBJ2-7|once|TRBV6-5|.
CASSRFGPYEQYF
TGTGCCAGCTCTAGGTTTGGGCCGTACGAGCAGTACTTC
>TRBJ1-2|once|TRBV6-5|.
CASSRGQLPNYGYTF
TGTGCCAGCAGTCGCGGACAGCTACCCAACTATGGCTACACCTTC
>TRBJ2-2|once|TRBV7-3|.
CASSRGEGPGELFF
TGTGCCAGCAGCCGGGGAGAGGGTCCCGGGGAGCTGTTTTTT
>TRBJ2-7|.|TRBV5-4|TRBD1
CASSIGQGGDEQYF
TGTGCCAGCAGCATAGGACAGGGAGGCGACGAGCAGTACTTC
>TRBJ1-5|.|TRBV19|.
CASSIRGIGNQPQHF
TGTGCCAGTAGTATTCGAGGGATTGGCAATCAGCCCCAGCATTTT
>TRBJ1-5|few|TRBV4-3|.
CASSQDYSNQPQHF
TGCGCCAGCAGCCAAGATTACAGCAATCAGCCCCAGCATTTT
>TRBJ1-6|once|TRBV18|.
CASSPMSSYNSPLHF
TGTGCCAGCTCACCGATGAGCTCCTATAATTCACCCCTCCACTTT
>TRBJ2-5|.|TRBV2|.
CASIRGVGQETQYF
TGTGCCAGCATCCGCGGGGTAGGACAAGAGACCCAGTACTTC
>TRBJ1-1|.|TRBV2|.
CASSGGNTEAFF
TGTGCCAGCAGTGGTGGGAACACTGAAGCTTTCTTT
>TRBJ2-7|few|TRBV5-4|.
CASSLEGYEQYF
TGTGCCAGCAGCTTGGAGGGCTACGAGCAGTACTTC
>TRBJ1-1|.|TRBV2|.
CASSASLGTEAFF
TGTGCCAGCAGTGCTTCGTTGGGCACTGAAGCTTTCTTT
>TRBJ1-6|.|TRBV5-4|TRBD1
CASSTWTGTGTYNSPLHF
TGTGCCAGCAGCACCTGGACAGGGACGGGAACCTATAATTCACCCCTCCACTTT
>TRBJ1-6|.|TRBV30|.
CAWSVSSSPLHF
TGTGCCTGGAGTGTATCATCTTCACCCCTCCACTTT
>TRBJ2-2|once|TRBV18|TRBD1
CASSPSSWTGGAGELFF
TGTGCCAGCTCACCATCTTCCTGGACAGGGGGCGCCGGGGAGCTGTTTTTT
>TRBJ1-1|.|TRBV5-4|.
CASSLIGTGNTEAFF
TGTGCCAGCAGCTTGATTGGAACGGGGAACACTGAAGCTTTCTTT
>TRBJ2-1|.|TRBV4-3|.
CASSQTGGYNEQFF
TGCGCCAGCAGCCAAACCGGTGGGTACAATGAGCAGTTCTTC
>TRBJ1-2|.|TRBV4-3|.
CASSQVISDLYGYTF
TGCGCCAGCAGCCAAGTGATCTCGGACCTCTATGGCTACACCTTC
>TRBJ1-1|.|TRBV5-1|.
CASSWRGQNTEAFF
TGCGCCAGCAGCTGGAGGGGACAGAACACTGAAGCTTTCTTT
>TRBJ1-2|.|TRBV25-1|.
CASRAGDYGYTF
TGTGCCAGCAGGGCTGGGGACTATGGCTACACCTTC
>TRBJ2-1|.|TRBV29-1|.
CSVVWADGYNEQFF
TGCAGCGTTGTGTGGGCCGATGGCTACAATGAGCAGTTCTTC